The rows below give T cell receptor beta chains drawn from one sample of a study of shared clonotypes between healthy human individuals. The method was immunoSEQ multiplex PCR; TCRdb's version includes in-frame clones alone and lacks a portion of them. The sample shows almost 750,000 clones, over 60% of them seen only once. Sequenced input: memory CD4+ T cells sorted from blood. The receptor set was obtained from a young woman in good health. Both conserved end residues are trimmed from each CDR3. A D gene is named only where the DNA matches it firmly. Clone size, where shown, is once, few, many, or a class for clones that have expanded.

V	size	J	D	CDR3
TRBV5-1	-	TRBJ1-2	TRBD1	ASSLAGGIYGYT
TRBV18	-	TRBJ1-2	-	ASSPEDRPGGYT
TRBV19	once	TRBJ2-7	TRBD2	ASSTPSASGRRYEQY
TRBV2	-	TRBJ1-4	-	ASGVDPAIEKLF
TRBV5-1	-	TRBJ1-5	TRBD1	ASSEQGARNQPQH
TRBV7-9	few	TRBJ1-3	-	ASSLDVRTND
TRBV25-1	-	TRBJ2-3	TRBD1	ASSDLYRTGEDTQY
TRBV2	-	-	-	ASLITPYEQY
TRBV28	-	TRBJ1-2	-	ASRPNPGGYT
TRBV7-2	-	TRBJ2-4	-	ASSLWGLKNIQY
TRBV2	-	TRBJ2-5	-	ASRVETQY
TRBV6-5	-	TRBJ2-1	-	ASSGGGRYNEQF
TRBV5-1	once	TRBJ2-6	TRBD1	ASSLAGQGGTAPGANVLT
TRBV21-1	-	TRBJ2-7	-	ASSKAEATYEQY
TRBV7-9	-	TRBJ2-7	TRBD2	ASSYLAGGPHEQY
TRBV6-4	-	TRBJ1-2	-	ASTQTMGHWKGYT
TRBV27	-	TRBJ2-1	-	ASRPNEPYNEQF
TRBV15	-	TRBJ1-1	-	ATSRADSLNTEAF
TRBV19	-	TRBJ1-5	-	ASSIAGFGNQPQH
TRBV21-1	-	TRBJ1-5	-	ASSLYWVPHPGRQPQH
TRBV28	-	TRBJ2-3	-	ATRDTGTDTQY
TRBV4-1	-	TRBJ2-5	-	ASSPAGGRDETQY
TRBV2	-	TRBJ2-6	TRBD2	ASSGLAGDPGANVLT